A single sample is the source of the 18 T cell receptor beta chains below, sequenced in a study of T cells in women clearing cervical HPV infection. Sequencing was performed with immunoSEQ multiplex PCR; in TCRdb, only in-frame clones are kept and a portion is missing. In all, the sample yields tens of thousands of clones. The material sequenced was blood buffy coat. The receptors were sampled from a woman between 18 and 75 years old with a cervical HPV16 infection that either progressed to CIN3+ or cleared (not recorded which).

Comment on this clone: From the germline J gene comes the end of the CDR3, since the read stops 3 residues before it. The genes are TRBV2 and TRBJ2-1, with no clear D. The CDR3 consists of 12 residues. With 6 bases removed from V and 4 bases from J, the gap between germline ends came to 7 bases. The germline gives CDR1 SNHLY, CDR2 FYNNEI. The sequenced CDR3 bases are TGTGCCAGCAGCACAGATTACAATGAG. Its translation is CASSTDYNE. The whole CDR3 is CASSTDYNEQFF. The entire variable domain, with the rest obtained from reference TRBV2 and TRBJ2-1, is as follows: EPEVTQTPSHQVTQMGQEVILRCVPISNHLYFYWYRQILGQKVEFLVSFYNNEISEKSEIFDDQFSVERPDGSNFTLKIRSTKLEDSAMYFCASSTDYNEQFFGPGTRLTVL.

Worth noting for this clone: The CDR3 extends 3 residues past the end of the read, so its final part is completed from the germline J gene. The chain couples TRBV7-9 to TRBJ1-2, with D possibly TRBD1 on 5 matching bases. This CDR3 has 13 residues. V was pared by 6 bases and J by 6 bases, with 14 bases between. Germline CDR1 reads SEHNR; CDR2 reads FQNEAQ (reference sequence). CDR3 bases read: TGTGCCAGCAGTCAACAGGCAGCGAATGGC. It specifies CASSQQAANG. Given in full, the CDR3 is CASSQQAANGYTF.

Note on this clone: The sequence runs out 3 residues before the end of the CDR3; the remainder is reconstructed from the germline J gene. The chain employs TRBV20-1 and TRBJ2-5; TRBD2 matches 11 bases. This CDR3 is built from 14 residues. Germline lookup yields CDR1 DFQATT and CDR2 SNEGSKA (reference sequence). Here the CDR3 reads CSAPLAGGPHTQYF. The CDR3 DNA, read in part, is TGCAGTGCACCCCTAGCGGGAGGCCCCCACACC.

On this clone itself: The CDR3 end lies 3 residues beyond the end of the read and is filled in from the germline J gene. The chain links TRBV11-3 to TRBJ1-1; D not certain. This CDR3 has 13 residues. The germline gives CDR1 SGHNT, CDR2 YENEEA. V was pared by 5 bases and J by 4 bases, with 11 bases between. Incomplete CDR3 DNA: TGTGCCAGCAGCCCGAGCGAAACCACTGAA. Translated: CASSPSETTE. The CDR3 reads in full as CASSPSETTEAFF.

Comments on this clone: From the germline J gene comes the end of the CDR3, since the read stops 3 residues before it. The chain carries TRBV20-1 and TRBJ2-7; 12 bases are a match to TRBD2. The CDR3 loop spans 14 amino acids. V lost 2 bases, J lost 6 bases, and 5 bases stayed unmatched. Germline CDR1 and CDR2: DFQATT and SNEGSKA (reference sequence). The part of the CDR3 DNA that was read is TGCAGTGCTAGACATTCTAGCGGGGGGGCCGAG. Protein sequence: CSARHSSGGAE. The complete CDR3 sequence is CSARHSSGGAEQYF.

Details on this clone: The missing CDR3 end, 3 residues past where the read stops, is filled in from the germline J gene. This chain links TRBV5-1 with TRBJ1-4, with 7 bases fitting TRBD1. Germline CDR1 SGHRS, CDR2 YFSETQ. Germline trimming cut 3 bases from V and 7 bases from J; bases unmatched to any gene: 6. This CDR3 is 14 amino acids long. The sequenced part of the CDR3 DNA is TGCGCCAGCAGCTCGGGACAGAGGGGTGAAAAA. Protein product: CASSSGQRGEK. The full CDR3 is CASSSGQRGEKLFF.

A remark on this clone: The read comes to an end 3 residues before the CDR3 does, leaving the germline J gene to fill in the end. This chain uses TRBV5-1 with TRBJ1-2; the D gene is possibly TRBD1 (5 bases). Trimming left V 7 bases short and J 5 bases short, with 18 bases between. There are 14 residues in the CDR3. Germline V lookup: CDR1 SGHRS, CDR2 YFSETQ. CDR3 in amino acids: CASGDPGTAYGYTF. CDR3 DNA (partial): TGCGCCAGCGGGGACCCCGGGACTGCTTATGGC.

As regards this clone: With the read ending 3 residues before the CDR3 end, the germline J gene is used to fill in that end. The V and J genes are TRBV9 and TRBJ2-7; 10 nucleotides match TRBD2. CDR3 size: 14 residues. Germline lookup yields CDR1 SGDLS and CDR2 YYNGEE. V lost 0 bases and J lost 4; bases outside the gene matches: 1. CDR3 sequence reads: CASSVGTSGYEQYF. The CDR3 bases that were read are TGTGCCAGCAGCGTAGGGACTAGCGGTTACGAG.

Partial CDR3 DNA: TGCGCCAGCAGCCCCCCTATAGCCGGCTCCTACGAG. As protein: CASSPPIAGSYE. The whole CDR3 sequence is CASSPPIAGSYEQYF. The J gene is TRBJ2-7, the V gene TRBV5-1; D gene unclear. Read data end 3 residues before the CDR3 end; the end is taken from the germline J gene. This CDR3 region has 15 residues. Germline CDR1 is SGHRS and CDR2 is YFSETQ. Trimming pared 4 bases from V and 0 bases from J, leaving 14 bases between.

CDR3 DNA, as far as it was read: TGTGCCAGCAGCGACAGTCAAGAGACC. The encoded protein is CASSDSQET. In full, the CDR3 is CASSDSQETQYF. The gene calls are TRBV2 and TRBJ2-5, with a weak D call TRBD1 (5 bases). The read falls 3 residues short of the CDR3 end, and the missing part is taken from the germline J gene. The CDR3 loop spans 12 amino acids. V was shortened by 6 bases and J by 2 bases, with 7 bases between the two germline ends. Germline V gene sequence: CDR1 SNHLY, CDR2 FYNNEI.

Regarding this clone: The CDR3 end lies 3 residues beyond the end of the read and is filled in from the germline J gene. This chain uses TRBV30 with TRBJ1-2, with a possible D match to TRBD1 (5 bases). The CDR3 spans 14 residues. The V and J ends lost 1 base and 2 bases respectively, with 11 bases between them. Germline V gene sequence: CDR1 GTSNPN, CDR2 SVGIG (reference sequence). Incomplete CDR3 DNA: TGTGCCTGGAGTGATGAGGGGAGAAACTATGGC. Its protein is CAWSDEGRNYG. The whole CDR3 reads CAWSDEGRNYGYTF.

Note on this clone: The read gets to within 3 residues of the CDR3 end, and the germline J gene fills in the rest. The rearrangement uses TRBV20-1 and TRBJ2-7, with 13 bases identical to TRBD2. The V segment lost 1 base and the J segment 2 bases; nucleotides outside the gene matches: 11. The CDR3 has 18 residues. Germline V CDR1 and CDR2: DFQATT, SNEGSKA (reference sequence). Incomplete CDR3 DNA: TGCAGTGCTAGAGTAGGGGGACTAGCGGGATACCATGCCTACGAG. Encoded protein: CSARVGGLAGYHAYE. The full CDR3 reads CSARVGGLAGYHAYEQYF.

On this clone itself: With the read ending 3 residues before the CDR3 end, the germline J gene is used to fill in that end. This chain uses TRBV19 with TRBJ1-5; 8 nucleotides match TRBD1. J lost 5 bases, V lost 4 bases, and 4 bases had no gene match. Germline CDR1 is LNHDA and CDR2 is SQIVND (reference sequence). CDR3 length: 14 residues. Partial CDR3 DNA: TGTGCCAGTAGTACGGGACAGGCAGATCAGCCC. This sequence encodes CASSTGQADQP. The complete CDR3 reads CASSTGQADQPQHF. Using reference TRBV19 and TRBJ1-5 for the parts outside the CDR3, the full variable domain is DGGITQSPKYLFRKEGQNVTLSCEQNLNHDAMYWYRQDPGQGLRLIYYSQIVNDFQKGDIAEGYSVSREKKESFPLTVTSAQKNPTAFYLCASSTGQADQPQHFGDGTRLSIL.

A word on this clone: The read ends 3 residues before the CDR3 terminus; that terminus is restored from the germline J gene. This chain uses TRBV4-1 with TRBJ2-7; D gene ambiguous. The V gene lost 0 bases and the J gene lost 3 bases, with 12 bases spanning the gap. This CDR3 has 15 residues. In germline, CDR1 is MGHRA, CDR2 YSYEKL. The DNA read from the CDR3 is TGCGCCAGCAGCCAAGAATGGCCCCCGGGCTACGAG. It codes for CASSQEWPPGYE. The full CDR3 sequence reads CASSQEWPPGYEQYF.

As for this clone: The read falls 3 residues short of the CDR3 end, and the missing part is taken from the germline J gene. The chain recombines TRBV5-1 with TRBJ1-1; D possibly corresponds to TRBD1 (6 bases). Trimming stripped 4 bases from V and 0 bases from J, with 16 bases between. The CDR3 length is 16 residues. Germline CDR1 and CDR2: SGHRS and YFSETQ. The CDR3 is CASSPGWGQVNTEAFF. The covered CDR3 bases are TGCGCCAGCAGCCCGGGGTGGGGGCAAGTGAACACTGAA.

On this clone itself: The read terminates 3 residues ahead of where the CDR3 ends, so the germline J gene completes it. The chain combines TRBV29-1 with TRBJ2-4; tentatively, D is TRBD2 (6 bases). Germline CDR1 reads SQVTM; CDR2 reads ANQGSEA. V was pared by 2 bases and J by 0 bases, with 11 bases between. There are 15 residues in the CDR3. CDR3 bases read: TGCAGCGTTGAATCTAGCGTTAAAGCCAAAAACATT. Translation gives CSVESSVKAKNI. The entire CDR3 reads CSVESSVKAKNIQYF.

This clone shows up as medium-sized (0.01 to 0.1%) by frequency. The DNA ends 3 residues before the CDR3 does, and the rest of the CDR3 is filled in from the germline J gene. V gene TRBV10-3 combines with J gene TRBJ2-3; TRBD1 matches 8 bases. J lost 2 bases, V lost 4 bases, and 2 bases had no gene match. Germline CDR1 ENHRY, CDR2 SYGVKD. This CDR3 has 14 amino acids. The DNA read from the CDR3 is TGTGCCATCAGTGGGACAGGGACCACAGATACG. Protein: CAISGTGTTDT. The entire CDR3 reads CAISGTGTTDTQYF.

In regard to this clone: The sequenced fragment ends 3 residues before the CDR3 boundary, so the rest is inferred from the germline J gene. The chain uses TRBV5-1 and TRBJ2-3, with D possibly matching TRBD1 (5 bases). CDR1 SGHRS and CDR2 YFSETQ come from the germline V gene. V was cut by 0 bases and J by 5 bases, with 7 bases left in between. This CDR3 is built from 13 residues. This chain's CDR3 is CASSLEGVDTQYF. The CDR3 DNA, read in part, is TGCGCCAGCAGCTTGGAAGGGGTAGATACG.